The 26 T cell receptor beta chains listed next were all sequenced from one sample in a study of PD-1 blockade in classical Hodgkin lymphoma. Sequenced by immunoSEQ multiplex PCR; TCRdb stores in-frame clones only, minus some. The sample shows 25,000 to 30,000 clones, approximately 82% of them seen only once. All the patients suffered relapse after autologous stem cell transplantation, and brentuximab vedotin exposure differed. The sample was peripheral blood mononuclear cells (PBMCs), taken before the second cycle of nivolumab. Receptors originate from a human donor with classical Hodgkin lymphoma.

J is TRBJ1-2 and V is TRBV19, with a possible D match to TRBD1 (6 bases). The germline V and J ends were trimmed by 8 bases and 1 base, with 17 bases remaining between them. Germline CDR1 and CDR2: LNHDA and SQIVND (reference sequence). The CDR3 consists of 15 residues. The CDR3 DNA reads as TGTGCCAGTCTTCCCCAGGACAGCAATAACTATGGCTACACCTTC. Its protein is CASLPQDSNNYGYTF.

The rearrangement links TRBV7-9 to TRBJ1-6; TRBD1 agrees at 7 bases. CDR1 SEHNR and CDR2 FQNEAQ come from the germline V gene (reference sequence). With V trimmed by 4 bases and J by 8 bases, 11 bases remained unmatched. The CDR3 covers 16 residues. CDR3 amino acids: CASSSPTGVQDSPLHF. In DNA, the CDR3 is TGTGCCAGCAGCTCCCCCACAGGGGTGCAAGATTCACCCCTCCACTTT.

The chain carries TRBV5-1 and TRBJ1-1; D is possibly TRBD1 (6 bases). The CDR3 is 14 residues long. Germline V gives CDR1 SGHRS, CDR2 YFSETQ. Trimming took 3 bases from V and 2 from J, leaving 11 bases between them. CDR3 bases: TGCGCCAGCAGCTCACAGGGCCGAAACACTGAAGCTTTCTTT. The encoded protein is CASSSQGRNTEAFF.

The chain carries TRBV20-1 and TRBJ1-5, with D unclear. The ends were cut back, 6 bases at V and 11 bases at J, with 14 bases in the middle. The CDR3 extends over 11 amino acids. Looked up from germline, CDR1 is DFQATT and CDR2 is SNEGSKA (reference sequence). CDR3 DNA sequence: TGCAGTGCCCCTTCCAGCAGCGCCCAGCATTTT. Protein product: CSAPSSSAQHF.

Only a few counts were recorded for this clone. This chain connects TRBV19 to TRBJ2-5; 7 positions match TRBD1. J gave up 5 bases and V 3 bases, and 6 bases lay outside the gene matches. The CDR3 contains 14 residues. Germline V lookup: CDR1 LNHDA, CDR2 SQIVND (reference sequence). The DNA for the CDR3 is TGTGCCAGTAGTATTAGACAGGGCGGGGAGACCCAGTACTTC. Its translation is CASSIRQGGETQYF.

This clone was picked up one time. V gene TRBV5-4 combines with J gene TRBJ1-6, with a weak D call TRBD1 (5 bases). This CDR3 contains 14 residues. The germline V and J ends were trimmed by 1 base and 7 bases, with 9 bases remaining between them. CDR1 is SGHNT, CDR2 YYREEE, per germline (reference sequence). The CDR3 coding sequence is TGTGCCAGCAGCTTGATGGGGGGGAATTCACCCCTCCACTTT. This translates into CASSLMGGNSPLHF.

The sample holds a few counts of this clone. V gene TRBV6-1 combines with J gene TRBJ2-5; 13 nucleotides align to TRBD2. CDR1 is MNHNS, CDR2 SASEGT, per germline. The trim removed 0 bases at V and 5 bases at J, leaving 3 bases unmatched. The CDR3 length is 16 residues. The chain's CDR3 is CASSEAGTSGVETQYF. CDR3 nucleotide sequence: TGTGCCAGCAGTGAAGCGGGGACTAGCGGGGTGGAGACCCAGTACTTC.

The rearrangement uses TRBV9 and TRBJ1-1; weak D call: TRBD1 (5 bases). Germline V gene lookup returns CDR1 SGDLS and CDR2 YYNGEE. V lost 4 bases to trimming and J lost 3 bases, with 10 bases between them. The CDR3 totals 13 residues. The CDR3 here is CASSTVGDTEAFF. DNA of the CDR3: TGTGCCAGCAGCACCGTAGGGGACACTGAAGCTTTCTTT.

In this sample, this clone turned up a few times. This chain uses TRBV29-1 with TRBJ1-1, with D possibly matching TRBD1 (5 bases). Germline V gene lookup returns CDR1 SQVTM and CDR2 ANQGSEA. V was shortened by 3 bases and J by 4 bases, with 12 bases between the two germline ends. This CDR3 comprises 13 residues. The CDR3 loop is CSVEEQGGTEAFF. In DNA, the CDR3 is TGCAGCGTTGAGGAGCAGGGAGGCACTGAAGCTTTCTTT.

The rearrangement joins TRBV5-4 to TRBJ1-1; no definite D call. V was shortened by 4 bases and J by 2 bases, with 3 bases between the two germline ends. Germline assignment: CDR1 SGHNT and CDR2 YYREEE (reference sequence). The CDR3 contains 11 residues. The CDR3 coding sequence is TGTGCCAGCAGCCGAAACACTGAAGCTTTCTTT. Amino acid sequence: CASSRNTEAFF.

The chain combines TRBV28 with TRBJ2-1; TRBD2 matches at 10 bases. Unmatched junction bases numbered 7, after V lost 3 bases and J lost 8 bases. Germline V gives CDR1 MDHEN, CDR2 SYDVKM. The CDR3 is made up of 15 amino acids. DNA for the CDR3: TGTGCCAGCAGTTTTGGTCTAGCGGGAGTGGATGAGCAGTTCTTC. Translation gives CASSFGLAGVDEQFF. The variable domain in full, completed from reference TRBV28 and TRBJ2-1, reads DVKVTQSSRYLVKRTGEKVFLECVQDMDHENMFWYRQDPGLGLRLIYFSYDVKMKEKGDIPEGYSVSREKKERFSLILESASTNQTSMYLCASSFGLAGVDEQFFGPGTRLTVL.

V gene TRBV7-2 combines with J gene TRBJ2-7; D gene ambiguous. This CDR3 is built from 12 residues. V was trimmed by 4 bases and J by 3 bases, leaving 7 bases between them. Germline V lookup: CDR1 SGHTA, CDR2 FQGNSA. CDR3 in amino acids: CASSSSYYEQYF. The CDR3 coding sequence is TGTGCCAGCAGCTCCTCCTACTACGAGCAGTACTTC. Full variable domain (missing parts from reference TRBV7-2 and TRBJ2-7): GAGVSQSPSNKVTEKGKDVELRCDPISGHTALYWYRQSLGQGLEFLIYFQGNSAPDKSGLPSDRFSAERTGGSVSTLTIQRTQQEDSAVYLCASSSSYYEQYFGPGTRLTVT.

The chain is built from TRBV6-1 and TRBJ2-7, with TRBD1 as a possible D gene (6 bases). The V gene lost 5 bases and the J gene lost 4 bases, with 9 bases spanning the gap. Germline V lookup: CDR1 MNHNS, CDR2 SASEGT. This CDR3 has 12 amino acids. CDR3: CASSPRGYEQYV. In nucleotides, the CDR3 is TGTGCCAGCAGTCCCAGGGGTTACGAGCAGTACGTC.

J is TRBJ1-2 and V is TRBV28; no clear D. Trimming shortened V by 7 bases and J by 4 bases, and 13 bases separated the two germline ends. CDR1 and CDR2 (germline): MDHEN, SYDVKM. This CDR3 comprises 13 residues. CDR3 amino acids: CASIRRRAYGYTF. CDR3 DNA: TGTGCCAGCATCAGAAGGCGAGCCTATGGCTACACCTTC.

The CDR3 DNA is TGTGCCAGCAGCAGACAGGCCACGAACACCGGGGAGCTGTTTTTT. This gives the protein CASSRQATNTGELFF. V gene TRBV6-5 combines with J gene TRBJ2-2; D is possibly TRBD1 (6 bases). Germline V gives CDR1 MNHEY, CDR2 SVGAGI. The CDR3 has 15 residues. V gave up 6 bases and J gave up 0 bases, with 11 bases separating them.

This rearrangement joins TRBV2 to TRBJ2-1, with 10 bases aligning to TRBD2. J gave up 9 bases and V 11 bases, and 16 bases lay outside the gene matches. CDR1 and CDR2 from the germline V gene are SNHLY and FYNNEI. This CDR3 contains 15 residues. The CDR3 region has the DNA TGTGCCGGATACAGCGGGGGGGCTGATCATAGTGAGCAGTTCTTC. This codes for CAGYSGGADHSEQFF.

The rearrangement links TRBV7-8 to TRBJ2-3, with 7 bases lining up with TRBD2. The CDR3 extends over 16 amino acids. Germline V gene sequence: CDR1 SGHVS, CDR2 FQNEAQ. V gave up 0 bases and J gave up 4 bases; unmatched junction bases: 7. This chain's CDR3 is CASSLAIGGVPDTQYF. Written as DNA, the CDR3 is TGTGCCAGCAGCTTAGCGATTGGGGGGGTCCCAGATACGCAGTATTTT.

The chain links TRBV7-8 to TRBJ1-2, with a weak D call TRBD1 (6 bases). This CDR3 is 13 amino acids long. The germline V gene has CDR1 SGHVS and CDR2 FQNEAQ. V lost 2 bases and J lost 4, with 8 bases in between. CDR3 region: CASSLSGAYGYTF. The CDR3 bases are TGTGCCAGCAGCTTATCAGGGGCCTATGGCTACACCTTC.

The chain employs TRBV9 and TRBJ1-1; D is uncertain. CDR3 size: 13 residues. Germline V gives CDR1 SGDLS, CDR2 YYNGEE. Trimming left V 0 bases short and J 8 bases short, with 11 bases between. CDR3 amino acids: CASSVAKTDEAFF. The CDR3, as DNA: TGTGCCAGCAGCGTAGCGAAGACTGACGAAGCTTTCTTT.

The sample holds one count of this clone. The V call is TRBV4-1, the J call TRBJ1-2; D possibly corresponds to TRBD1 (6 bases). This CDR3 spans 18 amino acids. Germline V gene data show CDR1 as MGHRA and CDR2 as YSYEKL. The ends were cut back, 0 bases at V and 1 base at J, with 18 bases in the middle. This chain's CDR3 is CASSQDLRRWGLNYGYTF. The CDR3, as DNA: TGCGCCAGCAGCCAAGATCTTCGACGGTGGGGGCTTAACTATGGCTACACCTTC.

CDR3 nucleotide sequence: TGTGCCAGCAGTGAGCGGTCCCACAGGGCAGGCTATGGCTACACCTTC. This codes for CASSERSHRAGYGYTF. This chain joins TRBV2 and TRBJ1-2, with D maybe TRBD1 (6 bases). The V and J ends lost 3 bases and 4 bases respectively, with 18 bases between them. This CDR3 spans 16 amino acids. The germline CDR1 and CDR2 sequences are SNHLY and FYNNEI.

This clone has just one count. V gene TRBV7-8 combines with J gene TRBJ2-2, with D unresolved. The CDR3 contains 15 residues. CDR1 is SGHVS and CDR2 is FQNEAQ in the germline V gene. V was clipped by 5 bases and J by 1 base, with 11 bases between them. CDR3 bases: TGTGCCAGCAGCCGGAGCGTGGGGAACACCGGGGAGCTGTTTTTT. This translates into CASSRSVGNTGELFF.

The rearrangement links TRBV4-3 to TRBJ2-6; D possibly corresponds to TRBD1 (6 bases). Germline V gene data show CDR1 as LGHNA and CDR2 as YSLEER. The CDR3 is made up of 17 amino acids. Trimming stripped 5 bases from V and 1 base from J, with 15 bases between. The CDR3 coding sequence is TGCGCCAGCAGCTCCGGTATACAGGGATCTGGGGCCAACGTCCTGACTTTC. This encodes CASSSGIQGSGANVLTF.

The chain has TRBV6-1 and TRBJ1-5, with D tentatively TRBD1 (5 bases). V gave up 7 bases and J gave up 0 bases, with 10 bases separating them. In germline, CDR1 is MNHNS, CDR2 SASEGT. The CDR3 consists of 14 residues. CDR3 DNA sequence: TGTGCCAGCATGTTCCAGGGTAGCAATCAGCCCCAGCATTTT. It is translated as CASMFQGSNQPQHF.

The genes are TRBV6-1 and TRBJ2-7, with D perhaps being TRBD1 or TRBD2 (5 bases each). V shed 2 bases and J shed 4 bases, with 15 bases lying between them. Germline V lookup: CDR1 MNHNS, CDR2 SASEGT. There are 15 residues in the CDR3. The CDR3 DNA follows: TGTGCCAGCAGTGAAAGCGGTACGGGGCTGTACGAGCAGTACGTC. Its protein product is CASSESGTGLYEQYV.

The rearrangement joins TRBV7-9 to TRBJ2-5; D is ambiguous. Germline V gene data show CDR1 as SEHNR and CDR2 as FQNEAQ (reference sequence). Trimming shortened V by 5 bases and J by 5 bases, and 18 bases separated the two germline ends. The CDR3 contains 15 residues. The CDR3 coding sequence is TGTGCCAGCAGCCCGATGGTTGGGCTTGGGGAGACCCAGTACTTC. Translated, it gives CASSPMVGLGETQYF.